Below, 3 T cell receptor beta chains from the same sample are listed, as sequenced in a study of Graves' ophthalmopathy and Graves' hyperthyroidism. Amplifying from RNA transcripts, the study obtained TCR beta CDR3 regions. RT-PCR was first run with HTBI primers, then multiplex PCR in a second round. TCRdb re-called the multiplex PCR reads with MiXCR, one entry per CDR3 protein. Of about 740,000 distinct CDR3 sequences in the sample, roughly 41% are singletons; the top ten hold 44%. Sequencing was performed on peripheral blood. The source is an adult man with Graves' ophthalmopathy.

The rearrangement joins TRBV7-9 to TRBJ1-2, with unresolved D. Deletions cut 5 bases from V and 2 bases from J, with 18 bases between. The CDR3 is 16 residues long. Germline CDR1 and CDR2: SEHNR and FQNEAQ (reference sequence). This chain's CDR3 is CASSPPGRIRNYGYTF. CDR3 in DNA: TGTGCCAGCAGCCCCCCTGGGAGGATCAGGAACTATGGCTACACCTTC.

Many counts were recorded for this clonotype. The V call is TRBV19, the J call TRBJ2-5; 7 bases map to TRBD1. The CDR3 contains 15 residues. In germline, CDR1 is LNHDA, CDR2 SQIVND (reference sequence). With 8 bases clipped from V and 0 bases from J, the junction kept 9 bases outside the gene matches. The CDR3, as DNA: TGTGCCAGTCGTGGGACAGACTTGTACCAAGAGACCCAGTACTTC. It translates to CASRGTDLYQETQYF.

Comment on this clonotype: Sequence at one end of the junction differs from germline and may be a read error. The V call is TRBV10-3, the J call TRBJ2-5, with 12 bases fitting TRBD2. The CDR3 is made up of 12 amino acids. CDR1 is ENHRY and CDR2 is SYGVKD in the germline V gene. The CDR3 DNA sequence: TGTGCCAGCAGTTCGACTAGCGGGAGCCAGTACTTC. It is translated as CASSSTSGSQYF.